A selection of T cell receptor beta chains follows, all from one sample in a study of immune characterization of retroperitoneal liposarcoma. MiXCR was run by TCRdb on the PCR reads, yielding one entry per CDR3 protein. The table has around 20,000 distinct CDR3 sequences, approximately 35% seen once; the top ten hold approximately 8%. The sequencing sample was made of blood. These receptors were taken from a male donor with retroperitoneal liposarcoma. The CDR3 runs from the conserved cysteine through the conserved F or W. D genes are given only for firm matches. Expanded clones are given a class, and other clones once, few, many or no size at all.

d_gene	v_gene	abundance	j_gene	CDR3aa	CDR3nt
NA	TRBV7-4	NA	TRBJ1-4	CASSFRTVPRMELMKNCFF	NA
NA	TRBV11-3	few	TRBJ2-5	CASSPNQETQYF	TGTGCCAGCAGCCCTAACCAAGAGACCCAGTACTTC
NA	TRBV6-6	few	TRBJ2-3	CASSLGGIADTQYF	TGTGCCAGCAGTTTAGGGGGTATCGCAGATACGCAGTATTTT
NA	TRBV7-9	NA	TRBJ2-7	CASSLENGYEQYF	TGTGCCAGCAGCTTAGAAAATGGTTACGAGCAGTACTTC
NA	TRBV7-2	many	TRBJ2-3	CASRTSTDTQYF	TGTGCCAGCAGAACTAGCACAGATACGCAGTATTTT
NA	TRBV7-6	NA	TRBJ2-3	CASSLAIGTRATDTQYF	TGTGCCAGCAGCTTAGCGATAGGGACAAGGGCAACAGATACGCAGTATTTT
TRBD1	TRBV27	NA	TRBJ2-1	CASSSHISRDRDSHYEQFF	TGTGCCAGCAGTTCCCACATTTCCCGGGACAGGGATAGTCACTACGAGCAATTCTTC
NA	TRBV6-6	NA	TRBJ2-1	CASAPEASYNEQFF	TGTGCCAGCGCACCGGAGGCCTCCTACAATGAGCAGTTCTTC
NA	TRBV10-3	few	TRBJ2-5	CAISESSERETQYF	TGTGCCATCAGTGAGTCGAGCGAGAGAGAGACCCAGTACTTC
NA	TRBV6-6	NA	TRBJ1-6	CASSYSGTAYNSPLHF	TGTGCCAGCAGTTACTCGGGGACTGCTTATAATTCACCCCTCCACTTT
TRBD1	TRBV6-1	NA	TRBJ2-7	CARGGGDRGPTYEQYF	TGTGCCAGGGGGGGGGGGGACAGGGGGCCCACCTACGAGCAGTACTTC
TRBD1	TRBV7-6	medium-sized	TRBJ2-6	CASSSGTGGSGANVLTF	TGTGCCAGCAGCTCCGGGACAGGGGGCTCTGGGGCCAACGTCCTGACTTTC
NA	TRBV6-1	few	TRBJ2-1	CASRYLGRQFF	TGTGCCAGCAGGTACCTGGGACGGCAGTTCTTC
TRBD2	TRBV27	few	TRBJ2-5	CASSQKVREGLKETQYF	TGTGCCAGCAGTCAAAAAGTCCGGGAGGGCCTAAAAGAGACCCAGTACTTC